The clone carrying this TCR beta chain was picked up a small number of times. This sample is part of a study of blood T cell repertoires in COVID-19. Study at large: PBMCs, B-cell-depleted T cells, or T cells provided the cDNA or gDNA that made up the material.

Here immunoSEQ multiplex PCR was the method, and the copy in TCRdb shows in-frame clones only, minus some. The sample yields roughly 250,000 clones, 75% to 90% seen once. The TCR originated in a woman in her sixties or seventies with active or convalescent COVID-19. The sequenced material came from peripheral blood.

The CDR3 sequence: CASSNERGYTF. In nucleotides, the CDR3 is TGTGCCAGCAGCAACGAGCGCGGCTACACCTTC. This rearrangement joins TRBV12-3 or TRBV12-4 to TRBJ1-2; D gene unclear. V gave up 6 bases and J gave up 8 bases, with 10 bases separating them. The CDR3 runs 11 residues.